Described below is a single T cell receptor (beta chain) sequence and its context. These data belong to a study of shared T cell receptors in the human thymus. Sequencing used immunoSEQ multiplex PCR; TCRdb keeps in-frame clones, though not all of them. The table lists 630,000 or so clones, roughly 86% of them singletons, with 0.0094% in the top ten. V lost 3 bases to trimming and J lost 8 bases, with 13 bases between them. This CDR3 comprises 12 residues. Germline CDR1 reads GTSNPN; CDR2 reads SVGIG (reference sequence). The sample was also linked to a second study, of human thymus T cells.

This TCR was recovered from a boy younger than two with a congenital heart defect. This chain joins TRBV30 and TRBJ1-1; D is perhaps TRBD1 (5 bases). Sequencing was done on a sample of thymocytes. CDR3 in DNA: TGTGCCTGGAGGGCGGGGGGGACGGAAGCTTTCTTT. Residues: CAWRAGGTEAFF.